What follows are 12 T cell receptor beta chains derived from one specimen sequenced in a study of blood T cell repertoires in COVID-19. Assay: immunoSEQ multiplex PCR; the TCRdb copy retains only in-frame clones and omits some. The sample has hundreds of thousands of clones; about 87% are singletons. The material sequenced was peripheral blood. The receptor set was obtained from a woman in her sixties or seventies with COVID-19, enrolled during active disease.

This clone was seen more than once but under ten times. This chain connects TRBV30 to TRBJ2-2; TRBD2 is a possible D gene (5 bases). This CDR3 has 13 amino acids. Germline V gives CDR1 GTSNPN, CDR2 SVGIG (reference sequence). The V end lost 0 bases, the J end lost 6 bases, and 8 bases lay between the germline ends. In DNA, the CDR3 is TGTGCCTGGAGTGTATCAGCGGCCGGGGAGCTGTTTTTT. It is translated as CAWSVSAAGELFF.

This rearrangement joins TRBV11-2 to TRBJ1-1; 7 nucleotides align to TRBD1. The CDR3 is 13 residues long. Per the germline V gene, CDR1 is SGHAT and CDR2 is FQNNGV. The V gene end was trimmed by 5 bases and the J gene end by 4 bases; junction bases not matched to a gene: 4. The CDR3 protein is CASSPSGGTEAFF. CDR3 bases: TGTGCCAGCAGCCCTTCAGGGGGCACTGAAGCTTTCTTT. Combining the CDR3 with reference TRBV11-2 and TRBJ1-1 gives the whole variable domain EAGVAQSPRYKIIEKRQSVAFWCNPISGHATLYWYQQILGQGPKLLIQFQNNGVVDDSQLPKDRFSAERLKGVDSTLKIQPAKLEDSAVYLCASSPSGGTEAFFGQGTRLTVV.

This chain links TRBV5-4 with TRBJ1-4, with D hard to call. This CDR3 has 15 residues. Germline assignment: CDR1 SGHNT and CDR2 YYREEE (reference sequence). The V and J ends lost 4 bases and 5 bases respectively, with 15 bases between them. The chain's CDR3 is CASSLGGGGNEKLFF. In DNA form, the CDR3 reads TGTGCCAGCAGCCTCGGAGGCGGAGGCAATGAAAAACTGTTTTTT. Drawing the rest from reference TRBV5-4 and TRBJ1-4, the complete variable domain is ETGVTQSPTHLIKTRGQQVTLRCSSQSGHNTVSWYQQALGQGPQFIFQYYREEENGRGNFPPRFSGLQFPNYSSELNVNALELDDSALYLCASSLGGGGNEKLFFGSGTQLSVL.

The J gene is TRBJ2-3, the V gene TRBV19; maybe TRBD2 (6 bases). V was pared by 3 bases and J by 3 bases, with 13 bases between. Germline CDR1 LNHDA, CDR2 SQIVND (reference sequence). The CDR3 is 15 amino acids. For the CDR3, the DNA is TGTGCCAGTAGTATGTACCGGGGAGGTACAGATACGCAGTATTTT. This translates into CASSMYRGGTDTQYF.

The chain is built from TRBV30 and TRBJ1-4; 7 nucleotides align to TRBD1. The trim removed 5 bases at V and 8 bases at J, leaving 8 bases unmatched. CDR1 and CDR2 (germline): GTSNPN, SVGIG (reference sequence). The CDR3 is made up of 13 amino acids. Written as DNA, the CDR3 is TGTGCCTGGGCCCCGACAGGGTCAGAAAAACTGTTTTTT. Protein product: CAWAPTGSEKLFF.

CDR3 sequence (DNA): TGTGCCAGTACTTTTTGGACAGGGGGTGGCTCTGGGGCCAACGTCCTGACTTTC. This sequence encodes CASTFWTGGGSGANVLTF. The V and J genes are TRBV19 and TRBJ2-6; TRBD1 matches at 10 bases. The V gene's germline CDR1 is LNHDA and CDR2 SQIVND (reference sequence). J lost 0 bases, V lost 7 bases, and 9 bases had no gene match. The CDR3 length is 18 residues.

V usage is TRBV11-2 and J usage is TRBJ2-7, with a weak D call TRBD2 (6 bases). V dropped 8 bases and J dropped 2 bases, with 19 bases sitting between them. Germline CDR1 SGHAT, CDR2 FQNNGV. This CDR3 comprises 15 residues. For the CDR3, the DNA is TGTGCCAGCGGTACTTCCCCGGGACTCGCCTACGAGCAGTACTTC. This codes for CASGTSPGLAYEQYF.

This chain uses TRBV4-1 with TRBJ2-7; 7 bases match TRBD2. The junction had 9 bases not matched to a gene; V was cut back by 4 bases and J by 0 bases. The CDR3 runs to 16 residues. Germline CDR1 and CDR2: MGHRA and YSYEKL. CDR3 loop: CASSLTWGGDSYEQYF. In DNA, the CDR3 is TGCGCCAGCAGCCTCACCTGGGGGGGGGACTCCTACGAGCAGTACTTC.

The chain couples TRBV28 to TRBJ2-7, with TRBD1 identical over 8 bases. With V trimmed by 2 bases and J by 1 base, 13 bases remained unmatched. The CDR3 runs 18 residues. CDR1 MDHEN and CDR2 SYDVKM come from the germline V gene. The CDR3 loop reads CASSLRRAPGGTSYEQYF. In nucleotides, the CDR3 is TGTGCCAGCAGTTTACGAAGAGCCCCAGGGGGCACGTCCTACGAGCAGTACTTC.

The gene calls are TRBV5-4 and TRBJ2-2, with 9 bases that match TRBD1. Losses at the gene ends were 5 bases for V and 6 bases for J; bases not matched to a gene: 11. The CDR3 totals 16 residues. Germline V gene lookup returns CDR1 SGHNT and CDR2 YYREEE (reference sequence). Written as DNA, the CDR3 is TGTGCCAGCAGTTTTACGGGACAGGGATTCCCCGGGGAGCTGTTTTTT. Protein: CASSFTGQGFPGELFF.

The chain joins TRBV9 to TRBJ2-7; 9 bases align to TRBD2. Per the germline V gene, CDR1 is SGDLS and CDR2 is YYNGEE. V shed 7 bases, J shed 1 base, and the junction held 9 bases outside the gene matches. The CDR3 sequence is 15 residues long. CDR3: CASAVEAGGSYEQYF. The CDR3, as DNA: TGTGCCAGCGCGGTGGAAGCGGGGGGATCCTACGAGCAGTACTTC.

V usage is TRBV29-1 and J usage is TRBJ1-1, with 7 bases that match TRBD1. The germline CDR1 and CDR2 sequences are SQVTM and ANQGSEA. With 7 bases clipped from V and 1 base from J, the junction kept 3 bases outside the gene matches. The CDR3 extends over 12 amino acids. DNA for the CDR3: TGCAGCGGGGGGGACAGGAACACTGAAGCTTTCTTT. It is translated as CSGGDRNTEAFF.